This TCR beta chain was profiled in a study of T cell responses to AZD1222 COVID-19 vaccine. General study results and limits: The peak T cell response came first, and repertoires were sampled only after it. Dominant CD4 TCR responses targeted spike regions 160-218 and 743-854.

The CDR3 runs 17 residues. V was pared by 0 bases and J by 2 bases, with 7 bases of the junction left unmatched. Germline loops: CDR1 LGHDT, CDR2 YNNKEL (reference sequence). A note on this clone: The antigen is not known.

Some clones are missing from TCRdb's copy, which holds only in-frame ones; the method was immunoSEQ multiplex PCR. The sample holds 110,000 to 150,000 clones, about 93% seen once. The source was peripheral blood, collected on day 0 of AZD1222 vaccination. The receptor's source is an adult in good health. V and J are TRBV3-1 (or the pseudogene TRBV3-2) and TRBJ2-3; TRBD2 agrees at 8 bases. CDR3 sequence reads: CASSQDLLAEPTDTQYF. The CDR3, as DNA: TGTGCCAGCAGCCAAGATCTACTAGCGGAACCCACAGATACGCAGTATTTT.